The rows below give T cell receptor beta chains drawn from one sample of a study of cytomegalovirus exposure and HLA in healthy donors. Sequenced by immunoSEQ multiplex PCR; TCRdb stores in-frame clones only, minus some. Recorded for this sample: about 140,000 clones. The sequenced sample was PBMCs. All receptors come from a man aged 35-49 years in good health and CMV-seronegative. Both conserved end residues are part of each CDR3. The D gene is left open where the match is weak.

TRBJ2-7 TRBD1 TRBV7-6 CASSSGTGSYEQYF TGTGCCAGCAGCTCCGGGACAGGGAGCTACGAGCAGTACTTC
TRBJ2-1 TRBD2 TRBV4-1 CASSQWTSGDQFF TGCGCCAGCAGCCAGTGGACTAGCGGGGATCAGTTCTTC
TRBJ1-1 . TRBV5-1 CASSPREDMNTEAFF TGCGCCAGCAGCCCCCGGGAGGACATGAACACTGAAGCTTTCTTT
TRBJ1-1 . TRBV4-3 CASSRGQMNTEAFF TGCGCCAGCAGCCGAGGACAGATGAACACTGAAGCTTTCTTT
TRBJ1-6 TRBD1 TRBV5-1 CASSLAGQGRSPLHF TGCGCCAGCAGCTTGGCTGGACAGGGAAGATCACCCCTCCACTTT
TRBJ2-5 TRBD2 TRBV11-2 CASSLVLAGGGQETQYF TGTGCCAGCAGCTTAGTACTAGCGGGGGGGGGCCAAGAGACCCAGTACTTC
TRBJ1-6 . TRBV19 CASRPPGVRALHF TGTGCCAGTAGACCCCCAGGGGTGAGGGCCCTCCACTTT
TRBJ2-7 TRBD1 TRBV6-5 CASSSTGGGSYEQYF TGTGCCAGCAGTTCAACAGGGGGCGGATCCTACGAGCAGTACTTC
TRBJ1-1 . TRBV7-8 CASSLPGGGRTEAFF TGTGCCAGCAGCTTACCCGGGGGGGGCAGGACTGAAGCTTTCTTT
TRBJ2-4 . TRBV2 CASSEARSLLVTNF TGTGCCAGCAGTGAAGCGCGTAGCTTACTAGTCACCAACTTC
TRBJ2-3 TRBD2 TRBV2 CASRLAGMGDTQYF TGTGCCAGCAGACTAGCGGGGATGGGAGATACGCAGTATTTT
TRBJ1-3 . TRBV5-1 CASSSQGSNGNTIYF TGCGCCAGCAGCTCGCAGGGAAGCAACGGAAACACCATATATTTT
TRBJ1-2 . TRBV5-1 CASSLGQGGDYGYTF TGCGCCAGCAGCTTGGGGCAGGGCGGTGACTATGGCTACACCTTC
TRBJ2-1 TRBD2 TRBV19 CASRGKRGLTYNEQFF TGTGCCAGTAGGGGAAAGAGGGGACTAACCTACAATGAGCAGTTCTTC
TRBJ2-3 . TRBV29-1 CSVDYYSSTDTQYF TGCAGCGTCGACTACTATTCTAGCACAGATACGCAGTATTTT
TRBJ2-2 . TRBV5-6 CASSLGPPANTGELFF TGTGCCAGCAGCTTGGGTCCCCCGGCGAACACCGGGGAGCTGTTTTTT
TRBJ2-1 . TRBV9 CASSVGGGADNEQFF TGTGCCAGCAGCGTAGGAGGGGGGGCCGACAATGAGCAGTTCTTC
TRBJ1-6 . TRBV4-3 CASSLGRGSPLHF TGCGCCAGCAGCCTGGGCCGGGGTTCACCCCTCCACTTT
TRBJ2-3 . TRBV14 CASSQERVDTQYF TGTGCCAGCAGCCAAGAGCGAGTAGATACGCAGTATTTT
TRBJ1-2 TRBD1 TRBV5-5 CASSLGQGWYGYTF TGTGCCAGCAGCTTGGGACAGGGGTGGTATGGCTACACCTTC
TRBJ1-1 . TRBV4-1 CASSQDLSSNTEAFF TGCGCCAGCAGCCAAGATCTATCCTCGAACACTGAAGCTTTCTTT
TRBJ1-2 TRBD1 TRBV14 CASSQDVRGRLGYTF TGTGCCAGCAGCCAAGATGTAAGGGGGCGCCTGGGCTACACCTTC
TRBJ1-5 . TRBV5-1 CASSLGLNQPQHF TGCGCCAGCAGCTTGGGGCTCAATCAGCCCCAGCATTTT
TRBJ2-1 TRBD2 TRBV6-6 CASSYDTSGGAHEQFF TGTGCCAGCAGTTACGACACTAGCGGGGGGGCCCATGAGCAGTTCTTC
TRBJ2-1 . TRBV2 CASSEERSNEQFF TGTGCCAGCAGTGAAGAGCGTAGCAATGAGCAGTTCTTC
TRBJ2-2 . TRBV7-9 CASSPGVNTGELFF TGTGCCAGCAGCCCCGGGGTAAACACCGGGGAGCTGTTTTTT
TRBJ1-2 . TRBV7-2 CASSLGGFYGYTF TGTGCCAGCAGCTTAGGAGGGTTCTATGGCTACACCTTC